Presented here are 5 T cell receptor beta chains from one specimen sequenced in a study of blood T cell repertoires in COVID-19. Sequenced by immunoSEQ multiplex PCR; TCRdb stores in-frame clones only, minus some. The sample holds under 150,000 clones, 84% seen once. The material sequenced was PBMCs or T cells enriched from blood (not recorded which). These receptors were collected from a man between 45 and 60 years old in a cohort exposed to, infected with or recovered from COVID-19 (not recorded which).

The chain is built from TRBV7-8 and TRBJ2-7; D perhaps matches TRBD1 (6 bases). CDR1 is SGHVS and CDR2 is FQNEAQ in the germline V gene. This CDR3 is 15 amino acids long. The V end was cut by 1 base, the J end by 2 bases, with 12 bases between. As DNA, the CDR3 is TGTGCCAGCAGCTTAGGACAGGTATTTACCTACGAGCAGTACTTC. Amino acids: CASSLGQVFTYEQYF.

The CDR3 coding sequence is TGTGCCAGCAGTTACGGCAGTTATAATTCACCCCTCCACTTT. Its protein is CASSYGSYNSPLHF. The chain links TRBV6-2 or TRBV6-3 to TRBJ1-6; D call uncertain. This CDR3 comprises 14 residues. Per the germline V gene, CDR1 is MNHEY and CDR2 is SVGEGT. V lost 2 bases to trimming and J lost 4 bases, with 6 bases between them.

The CDR3 nucleotides are TGTGCCAGCAGCCATACCGGGACTAGCGGAAACAATGAGCAGTTCTTC. Residues: CASSHTGTSGNNEQFF. The chain links TRBV3-1 (or the pseudogene TRBV3-2) to TRBJ2-1, with 11 bases matching TRBD2. CDR1 is LGHDT, CDR2 YNNKEL, per germline (reference sequence). Trimming cost V 3 bases and J 5 bases; bases outside gene matches: 6. The CDR3 runs 16 residues.

The chain joins TRBV9 to TRBJ1-4; no firm D call. The CDR3 is 15 residues long. The V and J ends lost 0 bases and 6 bases respectively, with 12 bases between them. CDR1 and CDR2 from the germline V gene are SGDLS and YYNGEE. The CDR3 DNA is TGTGCCAGCAGCGTAGACGCCACAAAAGATGAAAAACTGTTTTTT. It encodes CASSVDATKDEKLFF.

V is TRBV4-1 and J is TRBJ1-5, with D uncertain. This CDR3 spans 15 amino acids. The germline V gene encodes CDR1 MGHRA and CDR2 YSYEKL. V was trimmed by 0 bases and J by 0 bases, leaving 6 bases between them. The CDR3 is CASSQDGSSNQPQHF. Written as DNA, the CDR3 is TGCGCCAGCAGCCAAGATGGGAGTAGCAATCAGCCCCAGCATTTT.